The 3 T cell receptor beta chains below all came from one sample that was sequenced in a study of PD-1 blockade in classical Hodgkin lymphoma. The assay was immunoSEQ multiplex PCR, and TCRdb's table has in-frame clones only and misses some. The sample records approximately 25,000 clones, around 90% being singletons. This sample's time point: newly diagnosed, previously untreated cHL patient sample. Out of thawed PBMCs, magnetic negative selection purified CD4+ T cells. Sequencing used CD4+ T cells from blood. Every receptor here comes from a human donor with classical Hodgkin lymphoma.

The V call is TRBV7-9, the J call TRBJ2-1; no firm D call. This CDR3 region has 15 residues. Germline CDR1 is SEHNR and CDR2 is FQNEAQ (reference sequence). Trimming stripped 5 bases from V and 5 bases from J, with 16 bases between. CDR3 bases: TGTGCCAGCAGCCCCGACGGGCGGAGTAACAATGAGCAGTTCTTC. It is translated as CASSPDGRSNNEQFF.

The rearrangement joins TRBV4-3 to TRBJ2-2, with TRBD2 identical over 9 bases. The germline V gene has CDR1 LGHNA and CDR2 YSLEER. J gave up 5 bases and V 2 bases, and 3 bases lay outside the gene matches. CDR3 length equals 15 residues. CDR3 nucleotide sequence: TGCGCCAGCAGCCAAAGCGGGGGGCGAACCGGGGAGCTGTTTTTT. Its protein is CASSQSGGRTGELFF.

This sequence joins TRBV6-6 and TRBJ2-3, with D perhaps given as TRBD1 or TRBD2 (5 bases each). Trimming pared 7 bases from V and 8 bases from J, leaving 16 bases between. This CDR3 has 13 residues. Germline values: CDR1 MNHNY, CDR2 SVGAGI (reference sequence). The CDR3 sequence: CASTMDFGGTQYF. Here the CDR3 DNA reads TGTGCCAGCACCATGGACTTTGGGGGTACGCAGTATTTT.